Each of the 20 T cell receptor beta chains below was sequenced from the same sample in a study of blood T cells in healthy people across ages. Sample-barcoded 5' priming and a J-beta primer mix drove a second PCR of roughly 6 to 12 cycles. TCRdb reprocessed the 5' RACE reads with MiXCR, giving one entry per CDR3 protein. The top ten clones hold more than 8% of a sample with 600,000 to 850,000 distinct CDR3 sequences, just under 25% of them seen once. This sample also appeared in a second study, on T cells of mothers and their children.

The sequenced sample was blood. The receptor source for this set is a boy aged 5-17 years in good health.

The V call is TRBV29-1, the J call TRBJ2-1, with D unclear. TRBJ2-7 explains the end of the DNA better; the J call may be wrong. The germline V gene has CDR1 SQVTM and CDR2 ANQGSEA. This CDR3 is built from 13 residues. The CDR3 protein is CSVVSAPKGEQYF. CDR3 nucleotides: TGCAGCGTTGTTTCGGCCCCTAAGGGCGAGCAGTACTTC.

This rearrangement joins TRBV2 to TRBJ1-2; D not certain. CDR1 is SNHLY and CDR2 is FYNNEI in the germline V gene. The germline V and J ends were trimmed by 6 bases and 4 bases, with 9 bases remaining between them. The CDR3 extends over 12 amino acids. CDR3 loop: CASSEQGYGYTF. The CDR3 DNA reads TGTGCCAGCAGCGAACAAGGCTATGGCTACACCTTC.

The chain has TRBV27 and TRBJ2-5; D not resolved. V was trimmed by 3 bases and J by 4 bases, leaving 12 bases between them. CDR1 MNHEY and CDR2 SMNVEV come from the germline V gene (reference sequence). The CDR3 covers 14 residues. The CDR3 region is CASSFGLNVETQYF. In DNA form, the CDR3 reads TGTGCCAGCAGTTTTGGGCTTAACGTAGAGACCCAGTACTTC.

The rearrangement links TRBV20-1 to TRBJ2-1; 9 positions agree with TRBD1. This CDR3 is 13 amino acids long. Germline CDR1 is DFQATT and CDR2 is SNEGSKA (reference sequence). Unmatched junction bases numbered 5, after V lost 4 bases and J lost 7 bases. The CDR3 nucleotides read TGCAGTGCTAAAAAGACAGGGGGAAATGAGCAGTTCTTC. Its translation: CSAKKTGGNEQFF.

The CDR3 bases are TGTGCCAGCTGTTTGCGTGCGGATTCCTACAATGAGCAGTTCTTC. It specifies CASCLRADSYNEQFF. V is TRBV7-2 and J is TRBJ2-1; D ambiguous. V was shortened by 8 bases and J by 1 base, with 15 bases between the two germline ends. Germline lookup yields CDR1 SGHTA and CDR2 FQGNSA. The CDR3 has 15 residues.

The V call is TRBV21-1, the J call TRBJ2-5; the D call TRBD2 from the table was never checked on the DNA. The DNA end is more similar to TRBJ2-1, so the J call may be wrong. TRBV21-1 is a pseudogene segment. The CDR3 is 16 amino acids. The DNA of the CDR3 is TGTGCCAGCAGCACGTCCCTGGGGCTCCGGAGTGGGGAGCAGTTCTTC. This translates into CASSTSLGLRSGEQFF.

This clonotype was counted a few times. The CDR3 loop reads CASSYSTEAFF. CDR3 DNA: TGTGCCAGCAGTTACTCCACTGAAGCTTTCTTT. V gene TRBV6-5 combines with J gene TRBJ1-1; D gene ambiguous. Trimming cost V 0 bases and J 4 bases, with 0 bases left between them. The V gene's germline CDR1 is MNHEY and CDR2 SVGAGI. This CDR3 comprises 11 residues.

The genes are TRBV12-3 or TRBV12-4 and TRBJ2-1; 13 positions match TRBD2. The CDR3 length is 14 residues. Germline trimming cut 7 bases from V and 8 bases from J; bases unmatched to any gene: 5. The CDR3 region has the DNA TGTGCCAGCACCCGGACTAGCGGGGGTGATGAGCAGTTCTTC. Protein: CASTRTSGGDEQFF.

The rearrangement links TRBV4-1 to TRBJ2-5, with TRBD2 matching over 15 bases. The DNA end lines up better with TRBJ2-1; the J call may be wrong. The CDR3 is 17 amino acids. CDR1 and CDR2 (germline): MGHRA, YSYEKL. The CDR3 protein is CASSQTRTSGRDGKQFF. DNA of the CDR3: TGCGCCAGCAGTCAAACACGGACTAGCGGGAGGGATGGGAAGCAGTTCTTC.

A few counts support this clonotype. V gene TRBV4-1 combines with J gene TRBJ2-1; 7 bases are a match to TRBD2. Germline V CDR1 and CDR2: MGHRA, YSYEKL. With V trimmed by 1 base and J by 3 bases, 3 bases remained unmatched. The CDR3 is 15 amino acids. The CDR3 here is CASSQVAGVYNEQFF. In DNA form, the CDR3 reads TGCGCCAGCAGCCAAGTGGCGGGAGTCTACAATGAGCAGTTCTTC.

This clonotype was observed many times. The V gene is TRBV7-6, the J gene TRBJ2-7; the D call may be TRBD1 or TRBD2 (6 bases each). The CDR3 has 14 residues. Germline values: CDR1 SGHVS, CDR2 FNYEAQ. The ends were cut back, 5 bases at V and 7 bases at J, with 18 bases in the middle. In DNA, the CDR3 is TGTGCCAGCAGCCCCCAGTTGGGGGGCCGAGAGCAGTACTTC. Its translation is CASSPQLGGREQYF.

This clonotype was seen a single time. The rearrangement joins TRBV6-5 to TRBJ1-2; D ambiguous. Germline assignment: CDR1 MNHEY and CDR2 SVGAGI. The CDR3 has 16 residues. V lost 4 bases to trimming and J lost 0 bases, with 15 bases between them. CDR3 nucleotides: TGTGCCAGCAGTTTGCTACGGTCAGGTGCTAACTATGGCTACACCTTC. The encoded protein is CASSLLRSGANYGYTF.

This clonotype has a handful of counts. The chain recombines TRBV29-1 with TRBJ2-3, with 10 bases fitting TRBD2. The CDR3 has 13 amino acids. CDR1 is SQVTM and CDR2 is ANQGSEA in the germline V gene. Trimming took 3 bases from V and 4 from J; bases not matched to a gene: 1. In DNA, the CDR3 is TGCAGCGTTGATCTAGCGGGAGCAGATACGCAGTATTTT. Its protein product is CSVDLAGADTQYF.

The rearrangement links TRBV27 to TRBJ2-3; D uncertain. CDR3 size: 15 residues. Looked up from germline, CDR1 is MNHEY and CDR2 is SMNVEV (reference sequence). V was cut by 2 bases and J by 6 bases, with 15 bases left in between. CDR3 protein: CASSLGQIQVDTQYF. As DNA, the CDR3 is TGTGCCAGCAGTTTAGGGCAGATCCAGGTGGATACGCAGTATTTT.

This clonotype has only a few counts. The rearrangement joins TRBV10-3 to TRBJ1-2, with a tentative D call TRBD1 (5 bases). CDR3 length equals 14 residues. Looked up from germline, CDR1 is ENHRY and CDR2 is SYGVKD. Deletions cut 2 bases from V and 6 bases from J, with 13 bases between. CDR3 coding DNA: TGTGCCATCAGTGAGATTAGGGGAATGGATGGCTACACCTTC. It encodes CAISEIRGMDGYTF.

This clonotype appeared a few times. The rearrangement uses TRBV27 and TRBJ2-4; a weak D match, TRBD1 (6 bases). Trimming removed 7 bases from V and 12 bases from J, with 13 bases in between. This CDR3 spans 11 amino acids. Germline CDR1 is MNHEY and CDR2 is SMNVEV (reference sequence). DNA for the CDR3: TGTGCCAGCACCCAGGGGCAAACTCAGTACTTC. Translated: CASTQGQTQYF.

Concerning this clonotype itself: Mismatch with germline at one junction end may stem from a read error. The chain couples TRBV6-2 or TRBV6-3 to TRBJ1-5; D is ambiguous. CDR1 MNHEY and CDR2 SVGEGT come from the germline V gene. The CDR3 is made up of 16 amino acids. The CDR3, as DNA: TGTGCCAGCAGTTCTTATCACAGTTCCTCCTATCAGCCCCGGCATTTT. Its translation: CASSSYHSSSYQPRHF.

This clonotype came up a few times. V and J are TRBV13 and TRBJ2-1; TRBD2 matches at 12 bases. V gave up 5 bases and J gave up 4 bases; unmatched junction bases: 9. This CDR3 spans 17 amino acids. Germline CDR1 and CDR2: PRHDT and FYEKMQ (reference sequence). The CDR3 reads CASSPLTSGRIYNEQFF. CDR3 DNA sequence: TGTGCCAGCAGCCCGCTAACTAGCGGGAGGATTTACAATGAGCAGTTCTTC.

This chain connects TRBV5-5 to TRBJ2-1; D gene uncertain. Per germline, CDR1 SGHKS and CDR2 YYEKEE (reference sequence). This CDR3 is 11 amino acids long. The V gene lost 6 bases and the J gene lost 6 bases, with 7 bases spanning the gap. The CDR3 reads CASTVLNEQFF. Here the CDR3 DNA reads TGTGCCAGCACAGTCCTCAATGAGCAGTTCTTC.

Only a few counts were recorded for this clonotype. The CDR3 loop is CSVGTLMRETQYF. CDR3 sequence (DNA): TGCAGCGTCGGGACCCTAATGCGGGAGACCCAGTACTTC. The chain links TRBV29-1 to TRBJ2-5, with D tentatively TRBD1 or TRBD2 (5 bases each). The V and J ends lost 6 bases and 5 bases respectively, with 16 bases between them. CDR1 and CDR2 from the germline V gene are SQVTM and ANQGSEA. This CDR3 has 13 amino acids.